The entry below describes one T cell receptor (beta chain). Its cognate antigen is unknown. Following autologous stem cell transplantation, relapse occurred in every patient, and exposure to brentuximab vedotin varied. Each best response was a complete response, a partial response or progressive disease. Between the trimmed V and J ends, which lost 5 bases and 0 bases, there was a span of 16 bases. CDR1 and CDR2 from the germline V gene are SEHNR and FQNEAQ (reference sequence). This CDR3 region has 16 residues. Assay: immunoSEQ multiplex PCR; the TCRdb copy retains only in-frame clones and omits some. The sample holds 30,000 or so clones, over 70% seen once. This sample stems from a study of PD-1 blockade in classical Hodgkin lymphoma. Broader study findings: Newly diagnosed patients were said to have less baseline TCR diversity than healthy donors did. The baseline diversity of complete responders showed similarity to that of newly diagnosed patients.

This chain uses TRBV7-9 with TRBJ1-1, with a weak D call TRBD1 (6 bases). This TCR was sampled from a human donor with classical Hodgkin lymphoma. The specimen comprised peripheral blood mononuclear cells (PBMCs), sampled before the second cycle of nivolumab. The DNA of the CDR3 is TGTGCCAGCAGCCTCATGGGGGCCCCCATGAACACTGAAGCTTTCTTT. Translating gives CASSLMGAPMNTEAFF.